This TCR beta chain stems from a study of shared clonotypes between healthy human individuals. Profiling relied on immunoSEQ multiplex PCR, and the TCRdb table lists in-frame clones only, not all of them. The data contain 650,000 to 750,000 clones, approximately 79% of them seen just once; the ten biggest clones take up approximately 1.8%. Trimming took off 7 bases at V and 0 bases at J, with 15 bases between the two ends. Germline V CDR1 and CDR2: SGHVS, FQNEAQ. The length of the CDR3 is 15 residues. The chain links TRBV7-8 to TRBJ1-1, with no clear D. The clonotype comes from a woman aged 25 to 39 in good health. Sample: memory CD4+ T cells sorted from blood. Noted subset: CD45RA-negative fraction. CDR3 region: CASTENEGLNTEAFF. Written as DNA, the CDR3 is TGTGCCAGCACTGAAAACGAGGGCTTGAACACTGAAGCTTTCTTT.